There are a few counts of the clone carrying this T cell receptor (beta chain). CDR1 MNHNS and CDR2 SASEGT come from the germline V gene. The V and J ends lost 4 bases and 5 bases respectively, with 20 bases between them. The CDR3 consists of 16 residues. Primers included in the PCR were 60 Vbeta and 13 Jbeta primers. Clones were read by immunoSEQ multiplex PCR, and TCRdb kept only the in-frame ones, dropping some. The sample has around 190,000 clones; roughly 88% are singletons. These data are taken from a study of cytomegalovirus exposure and HLA in healthy donors. Sequencing was carried out using PBMCs. The sequence came from a girl aged 2 to 10 in good health and CMV-seropositive. V usage is TRBV6-1 and J usage is TRBJ1-1; D unresolved. Here the CDR3 reads CASSVGGWEVGTEAFF. For the CDR3, the DNA is TGTGCCAGCAGTGTGGGTGGTTGGGAGGTGGGGACTGAAGCTTTCTTT.